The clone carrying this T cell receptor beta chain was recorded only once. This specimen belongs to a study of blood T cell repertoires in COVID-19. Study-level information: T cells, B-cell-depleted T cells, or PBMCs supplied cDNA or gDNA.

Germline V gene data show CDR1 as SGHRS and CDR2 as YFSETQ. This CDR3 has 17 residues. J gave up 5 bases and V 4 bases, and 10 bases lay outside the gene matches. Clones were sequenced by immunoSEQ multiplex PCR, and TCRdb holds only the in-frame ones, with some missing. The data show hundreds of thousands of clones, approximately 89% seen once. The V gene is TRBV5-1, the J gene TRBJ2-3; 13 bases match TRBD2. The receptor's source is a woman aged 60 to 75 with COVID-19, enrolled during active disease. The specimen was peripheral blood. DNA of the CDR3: TGCGCCAGCAGCAGGACTAGCGGGGGATTCCTTGGAGATACGCAGTATTTT. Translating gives CASSRTSGGFLGDTQYF.